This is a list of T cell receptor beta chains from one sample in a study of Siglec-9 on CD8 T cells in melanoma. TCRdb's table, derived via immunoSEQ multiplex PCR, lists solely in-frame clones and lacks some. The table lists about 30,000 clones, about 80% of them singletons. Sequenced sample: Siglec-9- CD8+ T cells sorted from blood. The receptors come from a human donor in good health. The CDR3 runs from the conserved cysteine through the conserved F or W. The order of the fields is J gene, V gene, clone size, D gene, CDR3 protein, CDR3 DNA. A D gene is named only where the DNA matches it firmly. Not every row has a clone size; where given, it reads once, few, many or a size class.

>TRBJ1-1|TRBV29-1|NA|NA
CSVWGSEAFF
TGCAGCGTTTGGGGTTCTGAAGCTTTCTTT
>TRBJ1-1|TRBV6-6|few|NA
CASSSSGEAFF
NA
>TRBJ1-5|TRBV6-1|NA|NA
CASSESLFGTQLQPQHF
TGTGCCAGCAGTGAATCTCTTTTCGGGACACAACTTCAGCCCCAGCATTTT
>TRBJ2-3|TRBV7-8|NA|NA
CASSSGFFSTDTQYF
TGTGCCAGCAGCTCGGGGTTCTTCTCCACAGATACGCAGTATTTT
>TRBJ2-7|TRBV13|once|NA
CASSSGTPVGSYEQYF
TGTGCCAGCAGCTCCGGAACCCCGGTAGGGTCCTACGAGCAGTACTTC
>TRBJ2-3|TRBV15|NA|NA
CATSRDRGVRGLTDTQYF
TGTGCCACCAGCAGAGACCGGGGCGTACGGGGCCTCACAGATACGCAGTATTTT
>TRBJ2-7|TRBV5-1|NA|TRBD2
CASSLAGTSGGTYEQYF
TGCGCCAGCAGCTTGGCCGGGACTAGCGGGGGAACCTACGAGCAGTACTTC
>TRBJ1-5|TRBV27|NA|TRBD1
CASSLGQGAVQPQHF
TGTGCCAGCAGTTTAGGCCAGGGGGCAGTTCAGCCCCAGCATTTT
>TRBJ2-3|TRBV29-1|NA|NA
CSVENQGGRTDTQYF
TGCAGCGTCGAAAACCAGGGGGGACGAACAGATACGCAGTATTTT
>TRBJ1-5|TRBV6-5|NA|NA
CASRQVGRNQPQHF
TGTGCCAGCAGGCAAGTAGGGAGGAATCAGCCCCAGCATTTT
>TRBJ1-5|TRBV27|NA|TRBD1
CASSLTGRDQPQHF
TGTGCCAGCAGCTTGACAGGGAGGGACCAGCCCCAGCATTTT
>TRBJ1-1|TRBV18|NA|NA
CASSPVRDTEAFF
TGTGCCAGCTCCCCCGTAAGGGACACTGAAGCTTTCTTT
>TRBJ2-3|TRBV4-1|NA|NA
CASSQDLRLGVTDTQYF
TGCGCCAGCAGCCAAGATTTGAGACTAGGAGTGACAGATACGCAGTATTTT
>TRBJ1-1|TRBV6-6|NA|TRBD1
CASSSTGFSLNTEAFF
TGTGCCAGCAGTTCGACAGGGTTTAGTTTAAACACTGAAGCTTTCTTT
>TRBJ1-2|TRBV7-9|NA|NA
CASSLGGGPTGYTF
TGTGCCAGCAGCTTAGGCGGGGGGCCTACTGGCTACACCTTC
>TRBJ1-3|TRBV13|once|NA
CASSLGTLSGNTIYF
TGTGCCAGCAGCTTAGGGACCCTCTCTGGAAACACCATATATTTT
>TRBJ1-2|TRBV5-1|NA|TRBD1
CASRGDSYSWGYTF
TGCGCCAGCAGGGGGGACAGCTATTCCTGGGGCTACACCTTC
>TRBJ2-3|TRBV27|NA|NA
CASSLRTSTDTQYF
TGTGCCAGCAGTCTCCGGACTAGCACAGATACGCAGTATTTT
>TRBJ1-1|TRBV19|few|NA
CASSIGGRANTEAFF
TGTGCCAGTAGTATAGGGGGACGGGCGAACACTGAAGCTTTCTTT
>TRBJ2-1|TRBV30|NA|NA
CAWSVANSYNEQFF
TGTGCCTGGAGTGTGGCGAACTCCTACAATGAGCAGTTCTTC
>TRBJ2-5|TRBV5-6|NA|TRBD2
CASSLVLAGEETQYF
TGTGCCAGCAGCTTGGTTCTCGCGGGAGAAGAGACCCAGTACTTC
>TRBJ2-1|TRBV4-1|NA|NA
CASSQDQSYNEQFF
TGCGCCAGCAGCCAAGACCAGTCCTACAATGAGCAGTTCTTC
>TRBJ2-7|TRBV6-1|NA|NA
CASSAYSERGEQYF
TGTGCCAGCAGTGCGTACTCCGAAAGAGGCGAGCAGTACTTC
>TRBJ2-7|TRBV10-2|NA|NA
CASSELDYEQYF
TGCGCCAGCAGTGAGTTGGACTACGAGCAGTACTTC
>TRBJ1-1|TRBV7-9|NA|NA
CASSLMGDTEAFF
TGTGCCAGCAGCTTGATGGGGGACACTGAAGCTTTCTTT
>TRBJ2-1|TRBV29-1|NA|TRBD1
CSVDRDRGRDEQFF
TGCAGCGTTGATCGGGACAGGGGGCGGGATGAGCAGTTCTTC
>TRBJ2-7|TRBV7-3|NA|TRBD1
CASSQTGGYEQYF
TGTGCCAGCAGTCAAACAGGGGGATACGAGCAGTACTTC
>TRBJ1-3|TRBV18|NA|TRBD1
CASSPGTEGNTIYF
TGTGCCAGCTCTCCCGGGACAGAAGGAAACACCATATATTTT
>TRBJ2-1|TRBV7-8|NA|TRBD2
CASSVGLAVAYNEQFF
TGTGCCAGCAGCGTTGGACTAGCGGTAGCCTACAATGAGCAGTTCTTC
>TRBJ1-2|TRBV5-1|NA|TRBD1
CASSSGGGYTF
TGCGCCAGCAGCTCAGGGGGAGGCTACACCTTC
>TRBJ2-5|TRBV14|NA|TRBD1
CASSFRGTGIETQYF
TGTGCCAGCAGCTTTCGAGGGACAGGGATAGAGACCCAGTACTTC
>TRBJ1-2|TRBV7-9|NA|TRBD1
CASSFDRGQDYGYTF
TGTGCCAGCAGCTTCGACAGGGGGCAAGACTATGGCTACACCTTC
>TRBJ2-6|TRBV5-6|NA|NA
CASSWGLSGANVLTF
TGTGCCAGCAGCTGGGGACTCTCTGGGGCCAACGTCCTGACTTTC
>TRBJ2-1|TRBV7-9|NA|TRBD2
CASITLAGPTYNEQFF
TGTGCCAGCATAACATTAGCGGGACCAACCTACAATGAGCAGTTCTTC
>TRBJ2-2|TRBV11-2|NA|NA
CASSRRGNTGELFF
TGTGCCAGCAGTCGCAGGGGGAACACCGGGGAGCTGTTTTTT
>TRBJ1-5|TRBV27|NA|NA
CASSPRAVYSNQPQHF
TGTGCCAGCAGTCCCCGGGCGGTGTATAGCAATCAGCCCCAGCATTTT
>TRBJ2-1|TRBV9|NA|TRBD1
CASSPNRGQGYNEQFF
TGTGCCAGCAGCCCCAATAGGGGACAGGGGTACAATGAGCAGTTCTTC
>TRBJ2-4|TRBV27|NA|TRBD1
CASSPAGGRAKNIQYF
TGTGCCAGCAGTCCCGCAGGGGGCAGAGCCAAAAACATTCAGTACTTC
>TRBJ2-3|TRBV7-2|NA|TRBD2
CASSLNVAGALSTDTQYF
TGTGCCAGCAGCTTAAACGTAGCGGGGGCCCTAAGCACAGATACGCAGTATTTT
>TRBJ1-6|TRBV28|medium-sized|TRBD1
CASSLGSQGYSPLHF
TGTGCCAGCAGTTTAGGTTCACAGGGGTATTCACCCCTCCACTTT
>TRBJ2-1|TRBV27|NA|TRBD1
CASSAGQGNEQFF
TGTGCCAGCAGTGCCGGACAGGGCAATGAGCAGTTCTTC
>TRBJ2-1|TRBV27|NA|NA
CASSTLRVRGIDEQFF
TGTGCCAGCAGTACCCTCAGGGTCCGTGGGATCGATGAGCAGTTCTTC
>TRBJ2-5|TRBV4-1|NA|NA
CASSSREGGKETQYF
TGCGCCAGCAGCTCTCGAGAGGGGGGGAAAGAGACCCAGTACTTC
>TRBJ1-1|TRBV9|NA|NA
CASSPRGEGGTEAFF
TGTGCCAGCAGCCCCCGGGGGGAGGGTGGGACTGAAGCTTTCTTT
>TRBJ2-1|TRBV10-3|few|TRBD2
CAISWTSGKFGGEQFF
TGTGCCATCAGTTGGACTAGCGGGAAATTTGGGGGTGAGCAGTTCTTC
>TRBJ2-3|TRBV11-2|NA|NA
CASSLRDIPYTDTQYF
TGTGCCAGCAGCCTCCGGGACATCCCATATACAGATACGCAGTATTTT
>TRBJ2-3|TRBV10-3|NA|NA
CAISDSGEGGATDTQYF
TGTGCCATCAGTGATTCGGGAGAGGGGGGGGCCACAGATACGCAGTATTTT
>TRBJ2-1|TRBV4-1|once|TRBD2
CASSQGTGRRYNEQFF
TGCGCCAGCAGCCAAGGGACCGGGAGGAGGTACAATGAGCAGTTCTTC
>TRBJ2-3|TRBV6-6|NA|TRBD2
CASSYLQRGGTDTQYF
TGTGCCAGCAGTTACTTGCAGCGGGGGGGCACAGATACGCAGTATTTT
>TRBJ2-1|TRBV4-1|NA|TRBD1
CASSQGQGAVRSSYNEQFF
TGCGCCAGCAGCCAAGGACAGGGGGCGGTTAGAAGCTCCTACAATGAGCAGTTCTTC
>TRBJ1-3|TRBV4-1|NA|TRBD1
CASSPGQGINTIYF
TGCGCCAGCAGCCCGGGACAGGGGATTAACACCATATATTTT
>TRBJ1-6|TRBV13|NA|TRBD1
CASSPRSGDRGGSPLHF
TGTGCCAGCAGCCCCCGAAGTGGGGACAGGGGAGGTTCACCCCTCCACTTT
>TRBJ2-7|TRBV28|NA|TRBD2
CASSFTGGSSGYEQYF
TGTGCCAGCAGCTTTACGGGGGGGTCGTCCGGCTACGAGCAGTACTTC
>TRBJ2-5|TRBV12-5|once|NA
CASDDEDSKETQYF
TGTGCTAGTGACGACGAGGACAGTAAAGAGACCCAGTACTTC